Listed below are T cell receptor beta chains from one sample, sequenced in a study of blood T cells in healthy people across ages. TCRdb re-called the 5' RACE reads through MiXCR, storing one row per CDR3 protein. In the table there are over 500,000 distinct CDR3 sequences, about 27% of which are singletons. The same sample was also studied in work on T cells of mothers and their children.

The material sequenced was blood. These receptor sequences come from a boy between 2 and 10 years old in good health. The CDR3 runs from the conserved cysteine through the conserved F or W. D genes are given only for firm matches. Size tells how often a clone was seen (once, few, many) or the class of an expanded clone, and some rows leave it out.

v_gene,d_gene,j_gene,abundance,CDR3nt,CDR3aa
TRBV10-3,TRBD2,TRBJ2-1,once,TGTGCCATCAGTGTAGGTAGCGGGAGTGTTAATGAGCAGTTCTTC,CAISVGSGSVNEQFF
TRBV5-1,-,TRBJ2-1,few,TGCGCCAGCAGCTTTAACAGGGAAGGGACCTACAATGAGCAGTTCTTC,CASSFNREGTYNEQFF
TRBV6-1,-,TRBJ2-1,few,TGTGCCAGCAGTGAAGCTCTCGGGGGTGAGCAGTTCTTC,CASSEALGGEQFF
TRBV20-1,-,TRBJ2-7,-,TGCAGTGCCCCAATAGCTGGGAGCTCCTACGAGCAGTACTTC,CSAPIAGSSYEQYF
TRBV3-1,-,TRBJ2-7,-,TGTGCCAGCAGCCAAGAGCCAGACGGGAGTTACTCCTACGAGCAGTACTTC,CASSQEPDGSYSYEQYF
TRBV5-1,TRBD1,TRBJ1-5,-,TGCGCCAGCAGCTTGGGGGCAGGGGGAGAGACCCAGCATTTT,CASSLGAGGETQHF
TRBV12-3/TRBV12-4,TRBD2,TRBJ2-1,few,TGTGCCAGCAGGCCCCGAGGTAGCGGGAGGAATGAGCAGTTCTTC,CASRPRGSGRNEQFF
TRBV7-8,-,TRBJ1-3,few,TGTGCCAGCAGCTCGAGGAACGACCCTGGAAACACCATATATTTT,CASSSRNDPGNTIYF
TRBV11-2,TRBD2,TRBJ2-3,few,TGTGCCAGCAGCTTAGACCCGCCCCCCCGAGCGGGAGAGGCGAGCACAGATACGCAGTATTTT,CASSLDPPPRAGEASTDTQYF
TRBV5-1,-,TRBJ1-5,few,TGCGCCAGCAGCTTGGATCTTCATCAGCCCCAGCATTTT,CASSLDLHQPQHF
TRBV12-3/TRBV12-4,-,TRBJ2-7,few,TGTGCCAGCAGTTCCGGGCCCACAGGGTACGAGCAGTACTTC,CASSSGPTGYEQYF
TRBV7-2,TRBD1,TRBJ2-2,few,TGTGCCAGCAGCTTTGACAGGGGGGTAACCGGGGAGCTGTTTTTT,CASSFDRGVTGELFF
TRBV6-1,TRBD2,TRBJ2-2,few,TGTGCCAGCCAACGCGGACTAGCGGGAGTTTCCACCGGGGAGCTGTTTTTT,CASQRGLAGVSTGELFF
TRBV12-3/TRBV12-4,-,TRBJ2-7,-,TGTGCCAGCAGTTTCCCGACTCCGGGCATCGAGCAGTACTTC,CASSFPTPGIEQYF
TRBV29-1,-,TRBJ2-4,few,TGCAGCGTTGTCCTTGTGACAACAGGTAACAAAAACATTCAGTACTTC,CSVVLVTTGNKNIQYF
TRBV25-1,-,TRBJ1-5,few,TGTGCCAGCAGTGCCACAGATACGAATAGCAATCAGCCCCAGCATTTT,CASSATDTNSNQPQHF